The 29 T cell receptor beta chains presented below share a single source sample, sequenced in a study of cytomegalovirus exposure and HLA in healthy donors. PCR used 60 Vbeta primers and 13 Jbeta primers. Only in-frame clones appear in the TCRdb table, and some are missing; sequencing was by immunoSEQ multiplex PCR. The table has 110,000 or so clones, 67% seen once. Sequencing was carried out using PBMCs. The receptors were sampled from a man between 18 and 29 years old in good health and CMV-seropositive.

This chain uses TRBV6-1 with TRBJ2-7; the match to TRBD1 covers 8 bases. CDR1 is MNHNS and CDR2 is SASEGT in the germline V gene. CDR3 length equals 16 residues. The trim removed 0 bases at V and 3 bases at J, leaving 7 bases unmatched. Here the CDR3 DNA reads TGTGCCAGCAGTGAAGCTATGGCGGGACAGGACTACGAGCAGTACGTC. Translated, it gives CASSEAMAGQDYEQYV.

The J gene is TRBJ2-7, the V gene TRBV10-2; D not certain. Germline V gives CDR1 WSHSY, CDR2 SAAADI. The CDR3 extends over 16 amino acids. The V end lost 0 bases, the J end lost 2 bases, and 14 bases lay between the germline ends. In DNA, the CDR3 is TGCGCCAGCAGTGAGTCCGTAGCTTTTCGAGCCTACGAGCAGTACTTC. It encodes CASSESVAFRAYEQYF.

To note about this clone: Other DNA sequences in this specimen translate into the identical CDR3. V gene TRBV28 combines with J gene TRBJ2-4; D unclear. V shed 3 bases and J shed 7 bases, with 19 bases lying between them. This CDR3 has 16 amino acids. Germline V gives CDR1 MDHEN, CDR2 SYDVKM. The CDR3 loop reads CASSFYSRQVTNIQYF. In DNA, the CDR3 is TGTGCCAGCAGTTTCTACAGCCGCCAAGTCACCAACATTCAGTACTTC.

CDR3 in amino acids: CASSKQPGVTEAFF. In DNA, the CDR3 is TGTGCCAGTAGTAAGCAGCCTGGAGTCACTGAAGCTTTCTTT. The chain combines TRBV19 with TRBJ1-1, with D uncertain. The CDR3 totals 14 residues. Germline V CDR1 and CDR2: LNHDA, SQIVND (reference sequence). V was shortened by 4 bases and J by 4 bases, with 13 bases between the two germline ends.

The CDR3: CAISGQGAETQYF. The DNA for the CDR3 is TGTGCCATCAGCGGACAGGGAGCCGAGACCCAGTACTTC. The chain combines TRBV10-3 with TRBJ2-5; TRBD1 matches at 8 bases. Per germline, CDR1 ENHRY and CDR2 SYGVKD. The CDR3 has 13 amino acids. J lost 5 bases, V lost 6 bases, and 5 bases had no gene match.

This clone was detected a few times. The V call is TRBV28, the J call TRBJ2-3; tentative D call: TRBD2 (5 bases). The CDR3 runs to 10 residues. Looked up from germline, CDR1 is MDHEN and CDR2 is SYDVKM. V was clipped by 5 bases and J by 14 bases, with 11 bases between them. The CDR3 loop reads CASSRTPAYF. The DNA of the CDR3 is TGTGCCAGCAGTCGGACTCCTGCGTATTTT.

The rearrangement links TRBV6-5 to TRBJ2-1, with 10 positions matching TRBD2. The junction had 7 bases not matched to a gene; V was cut back by 4 bases and J by 4 bases. This CDR3 contains 16 residues. Germline V gene data show CDR1 as MNHEY and CDR2 as SVGAGI. The CDR3 DNA follows: TGTGCCAGCAGTTCTGAGCGGGGGGGCCGGTACAATGAGCAGTTCTTC. Encoded protein: CASSSERGGRYNEQFF.

The chain links TRBV28 to TRBJ1-4; TRBD1 agrees at 8 bases. The CDR3 has 15 residues. The V segment lost 8 bases and the J segment 3 bases; nucleotides outside the gene matches: 8. In germline, CDR1 is MDHEN, CDR2 SYDVKM. CDR3 amino acids: CASRTGSSSNEKLFF. The CDR3 region has the DNA TGTGCCAGCCGGACAGGGTCGTCTTCTAATGAAAAACTGTTTTTT.

The V and J genes are TRBV11-3 and TRBJ2-1; 8 bases are a match to TRBD2. CDR1 is SGHNT, CDR2 YENEEA, per germline. The CDR3 is made up of 15 amino acids. V shed 4 bases, J shed 2 bases, and the junction held 4 bases outside the gene matches. The CDR3 here is CASSSRGGPYNEQFF. The CDR3 nucleotides read TGTGCCAGCAGCTCTCGGGGGGGTCCCTACAATGAGCAGTTCTTC.

The DNA for the CDR3 is TGCGCCAGCAGCCCCCAGCCCAGGGACGAGCAGTACTTC. Translation: CASSPQPRDEQYF. The rearrangement joins TRBV4-1 to TRBJ2-7, with a possible D match to TRBD1 (5 bases). V was trimmed by 4 bases and J by 5 bases, leaving 12 bases between them. The CDR3 length is 13 residues. CDR1 and CDR2 from the germline V gene are MGHRA and YSYEKL.

The chain carries TRBV7-9 and TRBJ1-2, with a possible D match to TRBD1 (5 bases). The ends were cut back, 1 base at V and 7 bases at J, with 22 bases in the middle. CDR3 length equals 17 residues. CDR1 is SEHNR, CDR2 FQNEAQ, per germline (reference sequence). CDR3 nucleotide sequence: TGTGCCAGCAGCTTAGATTGGCCCGGGGGGAGAGAGCTTGGCTACACCTTC. Translating gives CASSLDWPGGRELGYTF.

In its sample, this clone was seen a few times. The chain's CDR3 is CASSEGRGGADTQYF. The CDR3 region has the DNA TGCGCCAGCAGTGAGGGGCGGGGGGGGGCAGATACGCAGTATTTT. The gene calls are TRBV10-2 and TRBJ2-3; 9 bases align to TRBD2. The CDR3 has 15 amino acids. J was trimmed by 4 bases and V by 2 bases; bases with no gene match: 4. Germline V gene data show CDR1 as WSHSY and CDR2 as SAAADI.

The gene calls are TRBV6-1 and TRBJ2-3, with D possibly TRBD1 on 5 matching bases. This CDR3 spans 15 amino acids. CDR1 is MNHNS and CDR2 is SASEGT in the germline V gene. The V and J ends lost 7 bases and 1 base respectively, with 15 bases between them. The CDR3 spells CASMGRARGTDTQYF. CDR3 DNA sequence: TGTGCCAGCATGGGCAGGGCAAGGGGCACAGATACGCAGTATTTT.

V usage is TRBV28 and J usage is TRBJ2-1, with a tentative D call TRBD1 (6 bases). The CDR3 runs 14 residues. CDR1 and CDR2 (germline): MDHEN, SYDVKM. Trimming removed 6 bases from V and 13 bases from J, with 22 bases in between. CDR3: CASSSGGPMSSQFF. The CDR3 DNA is TGTGCCAGCAGCTCTGGGGGCCCAATGAGCAGTCAGTTCTTC.

CDR3 sequence reads: CASSLVAGREDTQYF. The DNA of the CDR3 is TGCGCCAGCAGCTTGGTAGCGGGGAGGGAGGATACGCAGTATTTT. The V call is TRBV5-1, the J call TRBJ2-3, with 8 bases fitting TRBD2. Germline V gene lookup returns CDR1 SGHRS and CDR2 YFSETQ. CDR3 length equals 15 residues. V gave up 0 bases and J gave up 6 bases; unmatched junction bases: 6.

The rearrangement links TRBV11-2 to TRBJ2-6, with TRBD1 as a possible D gene (6 bases). CDR3 size: 18 residues. Trimming left V 5 bases short and J 0 bases short, with 17 bases between. The germline V gene encodes CDR1 SGHAT and CDR2 FQNNGV. CDR3 in DNA: TGTGCCAGCAGCCATTGGACAGCTTTCTTCTCTGGGGCCAACGTCCTGACTTTC. Its protein is CASSHWTAFFSGANVLTF.

This sequence joins TRBV4-1 and TRBJ2-2; TRBD2 matches 7 bases. The CDR3 contains 16 residues. Looked up from germline, CDR1 is MGHRA and CDR2 is YSYEKL. With 1 base clipped from V and 3 bases from J, the junction kept 5 bases outside the gene matches. Here the CDR3 reads CASSQAPSGHTGELFF. The CDR3 DNA follows: TGCGCCAGCAGCCAAGCCCCTAGCGGCCACACCGGGGAGCTGTTTTTT.

In this sample, this clone turned up a few times. The chain combines TRBV30 with TRBJ1-2, with 7 nucleotides matching TRBD1. V lost 4 bases to trimming and J lost 4 bases; unmatched junction nucleotides: 3. The CDR3 length is 12 residues. The V gene's germline CDR1 is GTSNPN and CDR2 SVGIG (reference sequence). In DNA, the CDR3 is TGTGCCTGGATACGACAGGGCTATGGCTACACCTTC. Translation: CAWIRQGYGYTF.

This clone has more than one count but fewer than ten. The chain is built from TRBV6-6 and TRBJ1-2, with unresolved D. The CDR3 sequence is 14 residues long. CDR1 and CDR2 (germline): MNHNY, SVGAGI (reference sequence). Deletions cut 4 bases from V and 4 bases from J, with 13 bases between. The CDR3, as DNA: TGTGCCAGCAGTTCACCCGGACTCAGCTATGGCTACACCTTC. Protein: CASSSPGLSYGYTF.

The V gene is TRBV5-5, the J gene TRBJ1-4; perhaps TRBD1 as D (5 bases). The CDR3 sequence is 16 residues long. The V gene's germline CDR1 is SGHKS and CDR2 YYEKEE (reference sequence). Trimming cost V 2 bases and J 3 bases, with 14 bases left between them. The DNA for the CDR3 is TGTGCCAGCAGCTTACTGGTGGCGGGGGCTAATGAAAAACTGTTTTTT. It encodes CASSLLVAGANEKLFF. The variable domain in full, completed from reference TRBV5-5 and TRBJ1-4, reads DAGVTQSPTHLIKTRGQQVTLRCSPISGHKSVSWYQQVLGQGPQFIFQYYEKEERGRGNFPDRFSARQFPNYSSELNVNALLLGDSALYLCASSLLVAGANEKLFFGSGTQLSVL.

The chain uses TRBV7-9 and TRBJ2-3; D may be TRBD2 (6 bases). The germline gives CDR1 SEHNR, CDR2 FQNEAQ (reference sequence). V gave up 5 bases and J gave up 1 base, with 13 bases separating them. CDR3 size: 15 residues. CDR3 amino acids: CASSPRRAGTDTQYF. The CDR3 region has the DNA TGTGCCAGCAGCCCCAGGAGGGCCGGCACAGATACGCAGTATTTT.

The chain is built from TRBV5-1 and TRBJ2-2; maybe TRBD1 (5 bases). With 0 bases removed from V and 6 bases from J, the gap between germline ends came to 12 bases. The CDR3 is 15 residues long. From germline, CDR1 is SGHRS and CDR2 YFSETQ. CDR3 nucleotides: TGCGCCAGCAGCTTGGGGGCAGGGCTTGCCGGGGAGCTGTTTTTT. This gives the protein CASSLGAGLAGELFF.

This clone was recorded once. The V gene is TRBV28, the J gene TRBJ1-2; D is perhaps TRBD1 (5 bases). From germline, CDR1 is MDHEN and CDR2 SYDVKM. The length of the CDR3 is 15 residues. The V end lost 4 bases, the J end lost 0 bases, and 12 bases lay between the germline ends. CDR3 in amino acids: CASSSSQGANYGYTF. CDR3 nucleotides: TGTGCCAGCAGTTCGAGTCAGGGCGCTAACTATGGCTACACCTTC.

The chain uses TRBV6-5 and TRBJ2-2, with TRBD1 matching 8 bases. V trimming: 2 bases; J trimming: 4 bases; junction bases outside the gene matches: 3. Looked up from germline, CDR1 is MNHEY and CDR2 is SVGAGI. The CDR3 totals 15 residues. The CDR3 here is CASSYGQGTTGELFF. CDR3 nucleotide sequence: TGTGCCAGCAGTTACGGACAGGGTACCACCGGGGAGCTGTTTTTT.

The DNA of the CDR3 is TGTGCCAGCTCCCGTAATTCACCCCTCCACTTT. Residues: CASSRNSPLHF. The V gene is TRBV11-3, the J gene TRBJ1-6; D gene ambiguous. Deletions cut 8 bases from V and 6 bases from J, with 5 bases between. CDR3 length: 11 residues. Germline V CDR1 and CDR2: SGHNT, YENEEA. The complete variable domain, with remaining parts taken from reference TRBV11-3 and TRBJ1-6, reads EAGVVQSPRYKIIEKKQPVAFWCNPISGHNTLYWYLQNLGQGPELLIRYENEEAVDDSQLPKDRFSAERLKGVDSTLKIQPAELGDSAVYLCASSRNSPLHFGNGTRLTVT.

The chain recombines TRBV19 with TRBJ1-2; 10 bases fit TRBD1. Trimming took 3 bases from V and 6 from J; bases not matched to a gene: 7. Germline CDR1 LNHDA, CDR2 SQIVND (reference sequence). The CDR3 runs 15 residues. The CDR3 DNA follows: TGTGCCAGTAGTATGCGACAGGGGGCTAAGAATGGCTACACCTTC. Translated: CASSMRQGAKNGYTF.

J is TRBJ2-1 and V is TRBV5-1, with D tentatively TRBD1 (8 bases). V was trimmed by 7 bases and J by 6 bases, leaving 14 bases between them. This CDR3 comprises 13 residues. Germline lookup yields CDR1 SGHRS and CDR2 YFSETQ. CDR3 DNA: TGCGCCAGCCTACAGGGGGGGGTCAATGAGCAGTTCTTC. It is translated as CASLQGGVNEQFF.

The V gene is TRBV7-6, the J gene TRBJ1-4, with TRBD1 matching over 7 bases. CDR1 and CDR2 from the germline V gene are SGHVS and FNYEAQ. The CDR3 has 15 amino acids. V dropped 2 bases and J dropped 6; count of bases not matched to a gene: 6. The CDR3 loop is CASSLRSRGDEKLFF. In DNA, the CDR3 is TGTGCCAGCAGCTTACGTAGCAGGGGGGATGAAAAACTGTTTTTT.

This chain uses TRBV29-1 with TRBJ2-7; 10 bases line up with TRBD1. CDR1 is SQVTM, CDR2 ANQGSEA, per germline. The length of the CDR3 is 15 residues. V was pared by 6 bases and J by 0 bases, with 8 bases of the junction left unmatched. The CDR3 coding sequence is TGCAGCGTCACTCCGGGACAGGGGAGCTCCTACGAGCAGTACTTC. Protein product: CSVTPGQGSSYEQYF.